This T cell receptor (beta chain) was sequenced in a study of T cells in Graves' hyperthyroidism and ophthalmopathy. This clonotype was counted only a few times. TCR beta CDR3 regions were amplified from RNA. First-round RT-PCR targeting the TCR CDR3 was performed with the HTBI primer set. TCRdb recomputed calls from the multiplex PCR reads with MiXCR, one row per CDR3 protein. Among 370,000 or so distinct CDR3 sequences, around a sixth were seen once, and the ten largest hold about a quarter. CDR3 size: 16 residues. After removal of 4 bases from V and 4 bases from J, the junction contained 7 bases not matched to a gene. Germline V gives CDR1 KGHSH, CDR2 LQKENI.

This TCR derives from a woman aged 18-35 years with Graves' hyperthyroidism that later progressed to Graves' ophthalmopathy. The chain links TRBV18 to TRBJ2-1; 10 nucleotides align to TRBD1. The source material was blood. The CDR3 DNA reads TGTGCCAGCTCACTAACCGGGACAGGGGATTACAATGAGCAGTTCTTC. This codes for CASSLTGTGDYNEQFF.